Here is one TCR beta chain with its context. The data stem from a study of cytomegalovirus exposure and HLA in healthy donors. The PCR contained 60 Vbeta and 13 Jbeta primers. Libraries were prepared by immunoSEQ multiplex PCR; TCRdb keeps only in-frame clonotypes and omits some of them. The sample includes roughly 70,000 clones, 70% to 75% seen only once; the top ten take more than 9.5%. All the people who gave samples were healthy bone marrow donors. Germline CDR1 and CDR2: MDHEN and SYDVKM. Trimming cost V 2 bases and J 1 base, with 8 bases left between them. CDR3 length: 15 amino acids. The chain is built from TRBV28 and TRBJ1-4; D gene uncertain. The TCR originated in a human donor in good health. The material sequenced was PBMCs. The CDR3 DNA sequence: TGTGCCAGCAGTTTAACGCGGTTAACTAATGAAAAACTGTTTTTT. Translated, it gives CASSLTRLTNEKLFF.